This TCR beta chain is drawn from a study of identifying expanded T cells in peripheral blood. Sequencing used immunoSEQ multiplex PCR; TCRdb keeps in-frame clones, though not all of them. The table includes about 130,000 clones, approximately 86% detected once. The clonotype comes from a person aged 18-70 years in good health. The specimen was blood.

The CDR3 nucleotides are TGTGCCGGAGGGACAGGGCCTGGCACTGAAGCTTTCTTT. Translated: CAGGTGPGTEAFF. The chain carries TRBV10-3 and TRBJ1-1; 9 nucleotides line up with TRBD1. V lost 11 bases, J lost 4 bases, and 8 bases stayed unmatched. The CDR3 covers 13 residues. CDR1 is ENHRY, CDR2 SYGVKD, per germline.